What follows are 9 T cell receptor beta chains derived from one specimen sequenced in a study of cytomegalovirus exposure and HLA in healthy donors. This PCR relied on a set of 60 Vbeta primers and 13 Jbeta primers. The repertoire was sequenced with immunoSEQ multiplex PCR; TCRdb's copy has only in-frame clones and lacks some. The repertoire holds about 120,000 clones, with about 8.6% as singletons. Sequencing was carried out using PBMCs. Every receptor here comes from a woman aged 35 to 49 in good health and CMV-seropositive.

This clone came up a few times. The V gene is TRBV7-8, the J gene TRBJ1-5; 7 bases align to TRBD1. The germline gives CDR1 SGHVS, CDR2 FQNEAQ. The CDR3 loop spans 15 amino acids. Trimming at V came to 5 bases and at J to 4 bases, leaving 8 bases not matched to a gene. CDR3 nucleotide sequence: TGTGCCAGCAGCCTCGGGACAGCAGGGAATCAGCCCCAGCATTTT. Amino acids: CASSLGTAGNQPQHF.

This rearrangement joins TRBV7-8 to TRBJ1-5; D is possibly TRBD1 (5 bases). The CDR3 contains 14 residues. The germline CDR1 and CDR2 sequences are SGHVS and FQNEAQ. V lost 5 bases and J lost 4, with 12 bases in between. The CDR3 sequence is CASSGRGGNQPQHF. The DNA of the CDR3 is TGTGCCAGCAGCGGACGCGGGGGGAATCAGCCCCAGCATTTT.

This clone has a handful of counts. The genes are TRBV7-8 and TRBJ2-5, with no clear D. In germline, CDR1 is SGHVS, CDR2 FQNEAQ. Trimming cost V 0 bases and J 0 bases, with 5 bases left between them. The CDR3 is made up of 14 amino acids. The CDR3 loop reads CASSLAEYQETQYF. CDR3 nucleotide sequence: TGTGCCAGCAGCTTAGCAGAGTACCAAGAGACCCAGTACTTC.

Only a few counts were recorded for this clone. The gene calls are TRBV12-5 and TRBJ2-7; 8 bases are a match to TRBD1. The germline CDR1 and CDR2 sequences are LGHNT and FRNRAP. V was pared by 1 base and J by 3 bases, with 5 bases of the junction left unmatched. This CDR3 is 15 amino acids long. CDR3 in amino acids: CASGLGSGTGYEQYF. The CDR3 DNA reads TGTGCTAGTGGTTTGGGCTCCGGGACAGGCTACGAGCAGTACTTC.

This clone was found a few times. The CDR3 DNA is TGCGCCAGCAGCCAAGGGGAGCTGACCGGGGAGCTGTTTTTT. Translated, it gives CASSQGELTGELFF. This chain connects TRBV4-1 to TRBJ2-2; weak D call: TRBD2 (5 bases). The CDR3 consists of 14 residues. Trimming took 1 base from V and 5 from J, leaving 8 bases between them. Germline CDR1 reads MGHRA; CDR2 reads YSYEKL.

This clone was seen a handful of times. One junction end disagrees with the germline gene, perhaps due to a read error. Other DNA sequences in the sample encode the same CDR3. This chain connects TRBV2 to TRBJ2-5; 13 nucleotides match TRBD2. The CDR3 extends over 17 amino acids. Germline V gives CDR1 SNHLY, CDR2 FYNNEI. The CDR3 is CASSLGLAGPTQETQYF. The CDR3 DNA sequence: TGCGCCAGCAGTTTGGGACTAGCGGGACCAACCCAAGAGACCCAGTACTTC. Using reference TRBV2 and TRBJ2-5 for the parts outside the CDR3, the full variable domain is EPEVTQTPSHQVTQMGQEVILRCVPISNHLYFYWYRQILGQKVEFLVSFYNNEISEKSEIFDDQFSVERPDGSNFTLKIRSTKLEDSAMYFCASSLGLAGPTQETQYFGPGTRLLVL.

This clone was seen only a few times. The chain combines TRBV11-2 with TRBJ2-2, with D possibly TRBD2 on 5 matching bases. Germline lookup yields CDR1 SGHAT and CDR2 FQNNGV. The CDR3 has 14 residues. Deletions cut 2 bases from V and 6 bases from J, with 10 bases between. In DNA, the CDR3 is TGTGCCAGCAGCTTAAGAACTAGACCCGGGGAGCTGTTTTTT. Amino acids: CASSLRTRPGELFF.

The V gene is TRBV5-1, the J gene TRBJ2-7, with D hard to call. Between the trimmed V and J ends, which lost 4 bases and 2 bases, there was a span of 13 bases. Germline loops: CDR1 SGHRS, CDR2 YFSETQ. This CDR3 is 14 amino acids long. The CDR3 DNA reads TGCGCCAGCAGCCCTGACCAGGCGACCTACGAGCAGTACTTC. Residues: CASSPDQATYEQYF. Full variable domain (remainder filled in from reference TRBV5-1 and TRBJ2-7): KAGVTQTPRYLIKTRGQQVTLSCSPISGHRSVSWYQQTPGQGLQFLFEYFSETQRNKGNFPGRFSGRQFSNSRSEMNVSTLELGDSALYLCASSPDQATYEQYFGPGTRLTVT.

This clone was recorded a few times. V and J are TRBV21-1 and TRBJ2-7; the table's TRBD1 call for D was not verified on the DNA. TRBV21-1 corresponds to a pseudogene. This CDR3 contains 15 residues. The CDR3 loop reads CASSKLTGKHYEQYF. In DNA form, the CDR3 reads TGTGCCAGCAGCAAACTGACAGGGAAACATTACGAGCAGTACTTC.